This passage covers 24 T cell receptor beta chains from one sample sequenced in a study of shared T cell receptors in the human thymus. Repertoires were generated with immunoSEQ multiplex PCR, while TCRdb's copy carries only in-frame clones and drops some. The data contain hundreds of thousands of clones, around nine tenths of them singletons. These data were also filed under a second study, of human thymus T cells.

The sample consisted of thymocytes. The receptors originated from a boy under two years old with a congenital heart defect.

The chain joins TRBV12-5 to TRBJ1-1, with 8 bases aligning to TRBD1. The CDR3 runs to 15 residues. With V trimmed by 6 bases and J by 5 bases, 11 bases remained unmatched. The germline CDR1 and CDR2 sequences are LGHNT and FRNRAP. CDR3 residues: CASGYNRGAGTEAFF. The CDR3 nucleotides read TGTGCTAGTGGATACAACAGGGGGGCGGGGACTGAAGCTTTCTTT.

This rearrangement joins TRBV30 to TRBJ1-1; tentative D call: TRBD1 (5 bases). Per the germline V gene, CDR1 is GTSNPN and CDR2 is SVGIG (reference sequence). With 3 bases removed from V and 1 base from J, the gap between germline ends came to 9 bases. CDR3 size: 13 residues. The CDR3 region has the DNA TGTGCCTGGAGAGCGCAGGGGAACACTGAAGCTTTCTTT. Amino acid sequence: CAWRAQGNTEAFF.

This clone was counted between two and nine times. J is TRBJ2-3 and V is TRBV29-1, with D possibly TRBD2 on 6 matching bases. Germline V gene data show CDR1 as SQVTM and CDR2 as ANQGSEA. Trimming shortened V by 4 bases and J by 1 base, and 18 bases separated the two germline ends. The CDR3 runs to 16 residues. The CDR3 protein is CSVVSGEKARTDTQYF. DNA of the CDR3: TGCAGCGTTGTATCGGGGGAAAAAGCCCGCACAGATACGCAGTATTTT.

V and J are TRBV11-2 and TRBJ2-4, with D perhaps matching TRBD1 (5 bases). The CDR3 covers 16 residues. CDR1 SGHAT and CDR2 FQNNGV come from the germline V gene. V was pared by 1 base and J by 2 bases, with 12 bases between. The CDR3 region is CASSLVRARPKNIQYF. The CDR3 DNA sequence: TGTGCCAGCAGCTTAGTCAGGGCCCGGCCCAAAAACATTCAGTACTTC.

This chain connects TRBV23-1 to TRBJ1-1, with D perhaps matching TRBD1 (5 bases). TRBV23-1 is designated an ORF whose function remains uncertain. V shed 1 base and J shed 0 bases, with 18 bases lying between them. The CDR3 is made up of 18 amino acids. The chain's CDR3 is CASSQFQGFSPMNTEAFF. CDR3 DNA sequence: TGCGCCAGCAGTCAATTTCAGGGATTTTCCCCCATGAACACTGAAGCTTTCTTT.

This chain joins TRBV11-3 and TRBJ1-1; weak D call: TRBD1 (6 bases). The CDR3 has 18 residues. Trimming removed 0 bases from V and 3 bases from J, with 20 bases in between. Looked up from germline, CDR1 is SGHNT and CDR2 is YENEEA. The CDR3 DNA is TGTGCCAGCAGCTTAGAAAAGGAGACAACAGGACAGTACACTGAAGCTTTCTTT. Amino acid sequence: CASSLEKETTGQYTEAFF.

V gene TRBV7-8 combines with J gene TRBJ2-2; 10 bases line up with TRBD2. V lost 5 bases and J lost 1; bases outside the gene matches: 4. The germline V gene has CDR1 SGHVS and CDR2 FQNEAQ. The CDR3 has 16 residues. The CDR3 is CASSLRTSGNTGELFF. Here the CDR3 DNA reads TGTGCCAGCAGCCTTCGGACTAGCGGGAACACCGGGGAGCTGTTTTTT.

This chain joins TRBV18 and TRBJ2-7; tentatively, D is TRBD2 (5 bases). Looked up from germline, CDR1 is KGHSH and CDR2 is LQKENI. Trimming shortened V by 2 bases and J by 1 base, and 15 bases separated the two germline ends. This CDR3 has 16 amino acids. The chain's CDR3 is CASSPNGRWTSYEQYF. CDR3 DNA: TGTGCCAGCTCACCAAATGGAAGGTGGACTTCCTACGAGCAGTACTTC.

The genes are TRBV5-4 and TRBJ2-7; 13 nucleotides align to TRBD2. The CDR3 sequence is 16 residues long. Germline trimming cut 0 bases from V and 5 bases from J; bases unmatched to any gene: 5. Germline-derived CDR1 and CDR2 are SGHNT and YYREEE (reference sequence). DNA for the CDR3: TGTGCCAGCAGCTTGGGGACTAGCGGGAGATTCCACGAGCAGTACTTC. This translates into CASSLGTSGRFHEQYF.

The rearrangement links TRBV5-4 to TRBJ2-3; TRBD2 matches at 7 bases. Germline assignment: CDR1 SGHNT and CDR2 YYREEE (reference sequence). Trimming took 3 bases from V and 5 from J; bases not matched to a gene: 12. This CDR3 is built from 16 residues. CDR3 bases: TGTGCCAGCAGCTCGGGGCTTGGGGTAGCGGGAGATACGCAGTATTTT. Encoded protein: CASSSGLGVAGDTQYF.

This clone was recorded once. J is TRBJ1-5 and V is TRBV6-6; D remains ambiguous. The CDR3 loop spans 14 amino acids. With 0 bases removed from V and 4 bases from J, the gap between germline ends came to 7 bases. CDR1 is MNHNY, CDR2 SVGAGI, per germline (reference sequence). In nucleotides, the CDR3 is TGTGCCAGCAGTTACTCGGCAGTGAATCAGCCCCAGCATTTT. Protein sequence: CASSYSAVNQPQHF.

This chain joins TRBV28 and TRBJ1-5; no firm D call. CDR1 and CDR2 (germline): MDHEN, SYDVKM. The V end was cut by 1 base, the J end by 7 bases, with 17 bases between. This CDR3 spans 16 amino acids. Here the CDR3 DNA reads TGTGCCAGCAGTTTATTTCCAGGAGGGAGGGAGCAGCCCCAGCATTTT. Residues: CASSLFPGGREQPQHF.

The chain recombines TRBV5-1 with TRBJ2-5; the D is unclear. The CDR3 runs 13 residues. Deletions cut 0 bases from V and 2 bases from J, with 5 bases between. Germline-derived CDR1 and CDR2 are SGHRS and YFSETQ. CDR3 in amino acids: CASSLVLQETQYF. The CDR3, as DNA: TGCGCCAGCAGCTTGGTTTTACAAGAGACCCAGTACTTC. Looking up the rest from reference TRBV5-1 and TRBJ2-5 gives the full variable domain: KAGVTQTPRYLIKTRGQQVTLSCSPISGHRSVSWYQQTPGQGLQFLFEYFSETQRNKGNFPGRFSGRQFSNSRSEMNVSTLELGDSALYLCASSLVLQETQYFGPGTRLLVL.

The genes are TRBV9 and TRBJ2-7, with 9 bases matching TRBD1. The CDR3 consists of 14 residues. Germline CDR1 and CDR2: SGDLS and YYNGEE. Germline trimming cut 4 bases from V and 3 bases from J; bases unmatched to any gene: 5. The CDR3 region is CASSHRDRDYEQYF. The DNA for the CDR3 is TGTGCCAGCAGCCACCGGGACAGGGACTACGAGCAGTACTTC.

The genes are TRBV6-1 and TRBJ2-5; perhaps TRBD1 as D (6 bases). Trimming removed 3 bases from V and 4 bases from J, with 9 bases in between. CDR1 is MNHNS and CDR2 is SASEGT in the germline V gene. CDR3 length equals 13 residues. The DNA for the CDR3 is TGTGCCAGCAGTGACAGGGGTACAGAGACCCAGTACTTC. Its protein product is CASSDRGTETQYF.

The V and J genes are TRBV13 and TRBJ2-7; TRBD2 aligns across 8 bases. CDR3 length equals 17 residues. Germline V gene lookup returns CDR1 PRHDT and CDR2 FYEKMQ (reference sequence). Trimming took 6 bases from V and 6 from J; bases not matched to a gene: 19. The DNA of the CDR3 is TGTGCCAGCAGTGCCGGTAGCGGGAATCGGAATTGGGGCGAGCAGTACTTC. As protein: CASSAGSGNRNWGEQYF.

J is TRBJ1-5 and V is TRBV27; TRBD1 aligns across 8 bases. From germline, CDR1 is MNHEY and CDR2 SMNVEV (reference sequence). The V and J ends lost 2 bases and 9 bases, in that order; junction bases with no gene match: 24. This CDR3 comprises 20 residues. Here the CDR3 reads CASSLINEGYQGAPWWPQHF. CDR3 coding DNA: TGTGCCAGCAGTTTAATAAACGAGGGGTACCAGGGGGCCCCTTGGTGGCCCCAGCATTTT.

The chain recombines TRBV6-5 with TRBJ2-1, with no clear D. CDR3 length: 14 residues. Deletions cut 5 bases from V and 8 bases from J, with 16 bases between. Germline V gene sequence: CDR1 MNHEY, CDR2 SVGAGI. DNA of the CDR3: TGTGCCAGCAGTACCAGTTTCAAGTGTTATGAGCAGTTCTTC. This gives the protein CASSTSFKCYEQFF.

In its sample, this clone was seen once. J is TRBJ2-7 and V is TRBV29-1, with 10 nucleotides matching TRBD2. The germline V gene has CDR1 SQVTM and CDR2 ANQGSEA. This CDR3 is 16 amino acids long. Germline trimming cut 1 base from V and 3 bases from J; bases unmatched to any gene: 9. In DNA, the CDR3 is TGCAGCGTTGAAGTCTCGCTAGCGGGAGACCTCTACGAGCAGTACTTC. It encodes CSVEVSLAGDLYEQYF.

The gene calls are TRBV7-9 and TRBJ2-1, with 8 bases lining up with TRBD1. Germline CDR1 reads SEHNR; CDR2 reads FQNEAQ (reference sequence). With V trimmed by 3 bases and J by 2 bases, 9 bases remained unmatched. The CDR3 loop spans 17 amino acids. The CDR3 sequence: CASSFATTGETYNEQFF. The CDR3 DNA reads TGTGCCAGCAGCTTCGCTACGACAGGGGAAACCTACAATGAGCAGTTCTTC.

The chain recombines TRBV21-1 with TRBJ2-7; the table's D call, TRBD1, has no DNA check behind it. TRBV21-1 is designated a pseudogene. CDR3 length: 14 amino acids. This chain's CDR3 is CASNPLGGTYEQYF. DNA for the CDR3: TGTGCCAGCAACCCTTTAGGGGGCACCTACGAGCAGTACTTC.

The chain couples TRBV7-9 to TRBJ2-5; 8 bases align to TRBD1. The CDR3 has 15 residues. The germline V gene has CDR1 SEHNR and CDR2 FQNEAQ (reference sequence). Trimming cost V 3 bases and J 2 bases; bases outside gene matches: 5. This CDR3 is CASSLGQAQQETQYF. For the CDR3, the DNA is TGTGCCAGCAGCTTGGGACAGGCTCAACAAGAGACCCAGTACTTC.

The chain uses TRBV2 and TRBJ2-7; TRBD2 might be the D (6 bases). The CDR3 is made up of 13 amino acids. Germline lookup yields CDR1 SNHLY and CDR2 FYNNEI. V dropped 8 bases and J dropped 3 bases, with 14 bases sitting between them. The CDR3: CASYGLEGYEQYF. CDR3 sequence (DNA): TGTGCCAGCTACGGGCTGGAGGGCTACGAGCAGTACTTC.

The chain employs TRBV6-1 and TRBJ2-1; TRBD2 is a possible D gene (6 bases). The CDR3 contains 14 residues. Trimming cost V 2 bases and J 6 bases, with 11 bases left between them. Per the germline V gene, CDR1 is MNHNS and CDR2 is SASEGT. In DNA, the CDR3 is TGTGCCAGCAGTGAACGGGGGTCCGGCAATGAGCAGTTCTTC. Residues: CASSERGSGNEQFF.